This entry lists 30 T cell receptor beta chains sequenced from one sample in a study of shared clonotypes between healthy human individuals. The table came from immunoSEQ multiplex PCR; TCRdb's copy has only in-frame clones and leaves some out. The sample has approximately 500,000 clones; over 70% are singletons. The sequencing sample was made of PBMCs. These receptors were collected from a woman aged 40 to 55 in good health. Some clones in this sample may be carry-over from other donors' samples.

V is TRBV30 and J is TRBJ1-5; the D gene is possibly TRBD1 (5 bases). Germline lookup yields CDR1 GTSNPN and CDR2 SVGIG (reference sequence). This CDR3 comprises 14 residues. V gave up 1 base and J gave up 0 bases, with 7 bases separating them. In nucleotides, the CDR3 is TGTGCCTGGAGTGGGGGGATTAGCAATCAGCCCCAGCATTTT. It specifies CAWSGGISNQPQHF.

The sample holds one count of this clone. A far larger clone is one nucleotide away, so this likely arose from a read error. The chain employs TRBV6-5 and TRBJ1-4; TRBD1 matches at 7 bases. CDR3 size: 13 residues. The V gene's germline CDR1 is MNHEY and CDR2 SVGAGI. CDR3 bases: TGTGCCAGCAGACAGGGGAATCGGGAAAAACCGTTTTTT. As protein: CASRQGNREKPFF.

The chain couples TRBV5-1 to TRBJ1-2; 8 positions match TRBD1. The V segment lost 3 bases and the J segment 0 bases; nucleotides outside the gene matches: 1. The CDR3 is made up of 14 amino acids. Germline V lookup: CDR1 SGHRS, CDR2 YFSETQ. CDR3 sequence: CASSSTGANYGYTF. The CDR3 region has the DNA TGCGCCAGCAGCTCGACAGGGGCTAACTATGGCTACACCTTC.

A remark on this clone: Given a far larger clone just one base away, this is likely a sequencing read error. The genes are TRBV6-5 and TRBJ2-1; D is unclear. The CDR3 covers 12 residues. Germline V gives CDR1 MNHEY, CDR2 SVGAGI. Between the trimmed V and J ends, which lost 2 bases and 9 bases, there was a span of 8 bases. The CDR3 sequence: CASSYDVTEQFF. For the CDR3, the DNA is TGTGCCAGCAGTTACGACGTGACTGAGCAGTTCTTC.

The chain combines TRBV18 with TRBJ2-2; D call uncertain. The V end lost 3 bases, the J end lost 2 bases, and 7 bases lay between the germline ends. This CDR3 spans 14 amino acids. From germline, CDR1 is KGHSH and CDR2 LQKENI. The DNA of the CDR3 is TGTGCCAGCTCACCGACAAGAAACACCGGGGAGCTGTTTTTT. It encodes CASSPTRNTGELFF.

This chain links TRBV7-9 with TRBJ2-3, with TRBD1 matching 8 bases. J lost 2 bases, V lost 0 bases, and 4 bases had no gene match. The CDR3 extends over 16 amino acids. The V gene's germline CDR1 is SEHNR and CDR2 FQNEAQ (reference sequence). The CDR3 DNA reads TGTGCCAGCAGCTTAGCGGACAGGGCTGACACAGATACGCAGTATTTT. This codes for CASSLADRADTDTQYF.

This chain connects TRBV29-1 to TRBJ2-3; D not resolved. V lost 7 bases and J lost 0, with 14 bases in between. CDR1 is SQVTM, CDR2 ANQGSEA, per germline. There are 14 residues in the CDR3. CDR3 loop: CSALLGVSTDTQYF. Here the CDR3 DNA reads TGCAGCGCCCTTCTTGGGGTTAGCACAGATACGCAGTATTTT.

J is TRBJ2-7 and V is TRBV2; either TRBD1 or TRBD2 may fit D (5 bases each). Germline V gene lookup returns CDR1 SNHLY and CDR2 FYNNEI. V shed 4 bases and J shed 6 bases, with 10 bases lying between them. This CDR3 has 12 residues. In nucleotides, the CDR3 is TGTGCCAGCAGTGGGGAGAGGGGCGAGCAGTACTTC. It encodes CASSGERGEQYF.

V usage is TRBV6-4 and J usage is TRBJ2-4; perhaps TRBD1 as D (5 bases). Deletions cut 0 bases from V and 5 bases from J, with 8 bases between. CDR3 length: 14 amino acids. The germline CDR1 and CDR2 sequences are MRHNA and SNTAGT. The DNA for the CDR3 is TGTGCCAGCAGTGACTCAGGGGCGGAAAACATTCAGTACTTC. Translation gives CASSDSGAENIQYF.

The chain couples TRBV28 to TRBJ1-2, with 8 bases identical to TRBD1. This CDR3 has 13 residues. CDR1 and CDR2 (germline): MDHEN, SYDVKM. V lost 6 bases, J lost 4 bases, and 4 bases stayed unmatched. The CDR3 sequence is CASRNGQGYGYTF. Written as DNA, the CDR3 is TGTGCCAGCAGGAACGGACAGGGCTATGGCTACACCTTC.

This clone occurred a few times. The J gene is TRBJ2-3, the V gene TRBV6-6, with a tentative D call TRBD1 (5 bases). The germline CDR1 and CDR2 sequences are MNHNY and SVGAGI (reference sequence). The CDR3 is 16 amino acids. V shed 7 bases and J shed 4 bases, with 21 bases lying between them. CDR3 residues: CASNVGAAGVPDTQYF. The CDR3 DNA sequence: TGTGCCAGCAATGTAGGGGCCGCCGGCGTACCAGATACGCAGTATTTT.

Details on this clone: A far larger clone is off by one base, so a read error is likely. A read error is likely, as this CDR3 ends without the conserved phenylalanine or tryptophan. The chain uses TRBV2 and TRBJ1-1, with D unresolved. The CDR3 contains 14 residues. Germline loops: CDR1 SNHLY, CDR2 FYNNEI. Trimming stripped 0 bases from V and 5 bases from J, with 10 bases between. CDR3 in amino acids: CASSEAVKLTEAFL. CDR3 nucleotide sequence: TGTGCCAGCAGTGAAGCTGTAAAACTGACTGAAGCTTTCCTT.

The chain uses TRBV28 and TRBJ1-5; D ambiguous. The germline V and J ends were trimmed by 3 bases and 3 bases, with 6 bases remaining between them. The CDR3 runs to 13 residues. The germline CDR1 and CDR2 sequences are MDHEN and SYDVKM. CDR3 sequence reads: CASSFGVNQPQHF. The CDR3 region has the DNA TGTGCCAGCAGTTTCGGGGTCAATCAGCCCCAGCATTTT.

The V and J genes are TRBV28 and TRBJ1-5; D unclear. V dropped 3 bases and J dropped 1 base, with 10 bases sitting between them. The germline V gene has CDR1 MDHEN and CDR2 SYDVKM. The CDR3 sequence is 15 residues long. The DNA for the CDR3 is TGTGCCAGCAGTTTTGGTAGGGCCAGCAATCAGCCCCAGCATTTT. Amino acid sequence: CASSFGRASNQPQHF.

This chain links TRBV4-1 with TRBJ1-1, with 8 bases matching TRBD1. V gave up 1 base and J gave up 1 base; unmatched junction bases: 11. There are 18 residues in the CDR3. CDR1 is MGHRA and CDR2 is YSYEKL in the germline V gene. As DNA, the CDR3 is TGCGCCAGCAGCCAAGGGGCAGGGGGCAGGCGGACGAACACTGAAGCTTTCTTT. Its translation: CASSQGAGGRRTNTEAFF.

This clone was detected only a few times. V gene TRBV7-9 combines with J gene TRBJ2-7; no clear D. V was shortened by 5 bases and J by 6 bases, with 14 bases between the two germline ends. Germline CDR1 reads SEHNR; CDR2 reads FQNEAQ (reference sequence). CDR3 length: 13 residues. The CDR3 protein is CASSLLDQTEQYF. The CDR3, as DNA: TGTGCCAGCAGCCTGCTGGATCAAACCGAGCAGTACTTC.

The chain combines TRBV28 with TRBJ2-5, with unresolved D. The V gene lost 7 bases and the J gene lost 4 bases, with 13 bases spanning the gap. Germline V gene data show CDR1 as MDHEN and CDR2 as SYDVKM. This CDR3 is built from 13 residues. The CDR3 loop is CASTTAMRETQYF. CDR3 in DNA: TGTGCCAGCACCACCGCAATGAGAGAGACCCAGTACTTC.

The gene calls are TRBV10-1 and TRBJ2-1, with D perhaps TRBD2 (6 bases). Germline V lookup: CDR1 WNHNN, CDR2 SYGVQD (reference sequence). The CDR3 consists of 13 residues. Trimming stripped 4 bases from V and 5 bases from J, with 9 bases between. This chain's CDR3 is CASSVAGNNEQFF. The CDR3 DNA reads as TGCGCCAGCAGTGTTGCGGGAAACAATGAGCAGTTCTTC.

The CDR3 loop is CASSIGLAGDLEQYF. The CDR3 nucleotides are TGTGCCAGCAGCATAGGACTAGCGGGAGATCTCGAGCAGTACTTC. V gene TRBV7-8 combines with J gene TRBJ2-7, with 13 bases fitting TRBD2. The V segment lost 5 bases and the J segment 6 bases; nucleotides outside the gene matches: 7. This CDR3 spans 15 amino acids. The germline V gene encodes CDR1 SGHVS and CDR2 FQNEAQ.

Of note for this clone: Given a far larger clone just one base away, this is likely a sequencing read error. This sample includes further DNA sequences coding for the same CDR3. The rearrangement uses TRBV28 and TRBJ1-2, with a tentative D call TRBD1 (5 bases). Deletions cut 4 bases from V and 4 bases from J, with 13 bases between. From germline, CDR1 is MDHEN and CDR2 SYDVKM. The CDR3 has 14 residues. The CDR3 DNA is TGTGCCAGCAGTTCGCCAGGGAGATCCTATGGCTACACCTTC. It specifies CASSSPGRSYGYTF.

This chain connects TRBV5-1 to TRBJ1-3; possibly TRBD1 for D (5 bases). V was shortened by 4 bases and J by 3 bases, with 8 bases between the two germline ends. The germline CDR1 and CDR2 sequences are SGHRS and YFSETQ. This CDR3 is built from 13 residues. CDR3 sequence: CASSVDSGNTIYF. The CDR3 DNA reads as TGCGCCAGCAGCGTTGACAGTGGAAACACCATATATTTT.

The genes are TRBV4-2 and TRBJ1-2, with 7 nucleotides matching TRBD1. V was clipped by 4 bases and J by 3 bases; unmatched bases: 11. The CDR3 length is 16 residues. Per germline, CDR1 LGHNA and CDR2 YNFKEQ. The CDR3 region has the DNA TGTGCCAGCAGCCCCGACGCGACAGGGTTTGACTATGGCTACACCTTC. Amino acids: CASSPDATGFDYGYTF.

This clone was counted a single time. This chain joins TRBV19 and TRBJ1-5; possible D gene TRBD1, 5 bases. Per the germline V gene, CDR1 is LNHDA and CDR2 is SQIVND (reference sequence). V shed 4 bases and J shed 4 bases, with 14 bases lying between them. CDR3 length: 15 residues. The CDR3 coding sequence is TGTGCCAGTAGTACCCAGGGCACGGCAAATCAGCCCCAGCATTTT. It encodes CASSTQGTANQPQHF.

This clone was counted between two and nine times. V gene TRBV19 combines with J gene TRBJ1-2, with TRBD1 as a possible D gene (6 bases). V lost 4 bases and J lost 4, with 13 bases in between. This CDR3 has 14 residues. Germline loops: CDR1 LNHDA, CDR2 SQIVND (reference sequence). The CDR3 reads CASSKQGEGYGYTF. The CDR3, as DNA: TGTGCCAGTAGTAAACAGGGAGAAGGCTATGGCTACACCTTC.

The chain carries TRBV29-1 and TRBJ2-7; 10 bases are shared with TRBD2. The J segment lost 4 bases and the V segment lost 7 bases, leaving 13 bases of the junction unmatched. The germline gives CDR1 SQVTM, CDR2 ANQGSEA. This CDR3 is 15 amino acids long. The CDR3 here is CSAEVQREGPYEQYF. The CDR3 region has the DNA TGCAGCGCCGAGGTGCAGCGGGAGGGACCGTACGAGCAGTACTTC.

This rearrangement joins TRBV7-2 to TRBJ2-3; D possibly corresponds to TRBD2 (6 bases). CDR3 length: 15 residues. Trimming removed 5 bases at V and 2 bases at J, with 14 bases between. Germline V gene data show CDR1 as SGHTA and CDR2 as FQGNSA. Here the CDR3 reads CASSLAGTTTDTQYF. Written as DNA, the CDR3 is TGTGCCAGCAGCCTCGCGGGGACCACCACAGATACGCAGTATTTT.

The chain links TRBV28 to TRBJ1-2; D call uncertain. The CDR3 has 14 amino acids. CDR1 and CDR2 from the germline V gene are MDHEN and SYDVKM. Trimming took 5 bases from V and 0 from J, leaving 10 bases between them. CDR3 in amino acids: CASSPTAANYGYTF. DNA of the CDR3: TGTGCCAGCAGTCCTACTGCCGCTAACTATGGCTACACCTTC.

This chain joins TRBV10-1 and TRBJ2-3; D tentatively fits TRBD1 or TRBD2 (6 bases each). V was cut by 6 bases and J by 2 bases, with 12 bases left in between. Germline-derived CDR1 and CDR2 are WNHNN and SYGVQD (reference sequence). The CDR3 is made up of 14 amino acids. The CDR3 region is CASSGGHFTDTQYF. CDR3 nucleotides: TGCGCCAGCAGCGGGGGACACTTCACAGATACGCAGTATTTT.

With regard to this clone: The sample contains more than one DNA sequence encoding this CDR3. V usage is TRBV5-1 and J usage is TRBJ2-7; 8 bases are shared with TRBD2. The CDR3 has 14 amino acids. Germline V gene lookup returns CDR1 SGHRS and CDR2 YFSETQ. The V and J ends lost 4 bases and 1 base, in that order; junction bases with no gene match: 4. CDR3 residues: CASSLSGSSYEQYF. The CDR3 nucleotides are TGCGCCAGCAGCCTGAGCGGGAGTTCCTACGAGCAGTACTTC. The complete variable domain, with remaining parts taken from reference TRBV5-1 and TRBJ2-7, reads KAGVTQTPRYLIKTRGQQVTLSCSPISGHRSVSWYQQTPGQGLQFLFEYFSETQRNKGNFPGRFSGRQFSNSRSEMNVSTLELGDSALYLCASSLSGSSYEQYFGPGTRLTVT.

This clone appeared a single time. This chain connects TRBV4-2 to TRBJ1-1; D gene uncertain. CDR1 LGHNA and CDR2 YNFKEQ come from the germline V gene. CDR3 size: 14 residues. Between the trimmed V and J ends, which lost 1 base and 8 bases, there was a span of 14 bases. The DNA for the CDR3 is TGTGCCAGCAGCCAAGGGTACTTCCGTGGGGAAGCTTTCTTT. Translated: CASSQGYFRGEAFF.